Shown below are 18 T cell receptor beta chains from a single sample sequenced in a study of PD-1 blockade in classical Hodgkin lymphoma. Method: immunoSEQ multiplex PCR; TCRdb's copy keeps in-frame clones and lacks some. Of some 28,000 clones listed, roughly 85% are singletons. Each patient's relapse followed autologous stem cell transplantation, and brentuximab vedotin exposure varied. The sample was peripheral blood mononuclear cells (PBMCs), taken before the second cycle of nivolumab. Receptors were obtained from a human donor with classical Hodgkin lymphoma.

The chain recombines TRBV4-3 with TRBJ1-2; no clear D. The germline V and J ends were trimmed by 0 bases and 5 bases, with 10 bases remaining between them. Germline loops: CDR1 LGHNA, CDR2 YSLEER. This CDR3 comprises 14 residues. The CDR3 DNA sequence: TGCGCCAGCAGCCAAGAGGGCGTACCTTATGGCTACACCTTC. Residues: CASSQEGVPYGYTF.

This clone was detected a few times. The rearrangement links TRBV7-2 to TRBJ1-2; 10 bases line up with TRBD1. The ends lost 3 bases at V and 6 bases at J; junction bases unmatched: 10. The CDR3 runs 16 residues. Per the germline V gene, CDR1 is SGHTA and CDR2 is FQGNSA. The CDR3: CASSFNRDRGGHGYTF. Here the CDR3 DNA reads TGTGCCAGCAGCTTTAACCGGGACAGGGGCGGGCATGGCTACACCTTC.

The chain has TRBV10-3 and TRBJ2-7; 8 nucleotides align to TRBD1. Unmatched junction bases numbered 7, after V lost 4 bases and J lost 2 bases. This CDR3 spans 15 amino acids. Germline CDR1 and CDR2: ENHRY and SYGVKD. The CDR3 region is CAISAGQGWAYEQYF. As DNA, the CDR3 is TGTGCCATCAGTGCTGGACAGGGATGGGCCTACGAGCAGTACTTC.

V usage is TRBV7-9 and J usage is TRBJ2-1, with 10 bases fitting TRBD2. CDR3 length equals 17 residues. V lost 5 bases, J lost 8 bases, and 15 bases stayed unmatched. Looked up from germline, CDR1 is SEHNR and CDR2 is FQNEAQ (reference sequence). The CDR3 nucleotides read TGTGCCAGCAGCCCGAAGCCGGGAGCGGGAGGGTTCTATGAGCAGTTCTTC. Translating it yields CASSPKPGAGGFYEQFF. The variable domain in full, with the rest retrieved from reference TRBV7-9 and TRBJ2-1, is DTGVSQNPRHKITKRGQNVTFRCDPISEHNRLYWYRQTLGQGPEFLTYFQNEAQLEKSRLLSDRFSAERPKGSFSTLEIQRTEQGDSAMYLCASSPKPGAGGFYEQFFGPGTRLTVL.

The chain has TRBV2 and TRBJ1-5; D unresolved. From germline, CDR1 is SNHLY and CDR2 FYNNEI. The CDR3 loop spans 12 amino acids. Trimming removed 3 bases at V and 9 bases at J, with 9 bases between. For the CDR3, the DNA is TGTGCCAGCAGTGACTCGGTAGGGCCCCAGCATTTT. As protein: CASSDSVGPQHF.

Worth noting for this clone: A far bigger clonotype differs at one base, so this is likely a read error. The V gene is TRBV7-8, the J gene TRBJ2-1; D possibly corresponds to TRBD1 (5 bases). Trimming took 5 bases from V and 8 from J, leaving 16 bases between them. Per germline, CDR1 SGHVS and CDR2 FQNEAQ. This CDR3 is built from 14 residues. The CDR3 bases are TGTGCCAGCAGCCAGGAATCAAGGGGCTATGAGCAGTTCTTC. Amino acid sequence: CASSQESRGYEQFF.

The chain recombines TRBV2 with TRBJ1-1, with 7 bases aligning to TRBD1. This CDR3 contains 13 residues. V gave up 6 bases and J gave up 3 bases; unmatched junction bases: 4. Germline V gene data show CDR1 as SNHLY and CDR2 as FYNNEI. The CDR3, as DNA: TGTGCCAGCAGGCATGACAGGGACACTGAAGCTTTCTTT. The encoded protein is CASRHDRDTEAFF. The whole variable domain, remainder taken from reference TRBV2 and TRBJ1-1, is EPEVTQTPSHQVTQMGQEVILRCVPISNHLYFYWYRQILGQKVEFLVSFYNNEISEKSEIFDDQFSVERPDGSNFTLKIRSTKLEDSAMYFCASRHDRDTEAFFGQGTRLTVV.

This rearrangement joins TRBV6-6 to TRBJ1-5; D gene ambiguous. Germline CDR1 is MNHNY and CDR2 is SVGAGI (reference sequence). Trimming stripped 0 bases from V and 4 bases from J, with 7 bases between. This CDR3 comprises 14 residues. CDR3 protein: CASSYSVENQPQHF. The CDR3 DNA follows: TGTGCCAGCAGTTACTCGGTAGAAAATCAGCCCCAGCATTTT.

The CDR3 region is CASSTPTSGRFSEQFF. DNA for the CDR3: TGTGCCAGTAGTACCCCCACTAGCGGGAGATTTAGCGAGCAGTTCTTC. This rearrangement joins TRBV19 to TRBJ2-1, with 11 bases aligning to TRBD2. This CDR3 is 16 amino acids long. CDR1 and CDR2 (germline): LNHDA, SQIVND (reference sequence). Trimming at V came to 4 bases and at J to 10 bases, leaving 12 bases not matched to a gene.

The gene calls are TRBV19 and TRBJ2-3; 8 nucleotides agree with TRBD1. V lost 2 bases and J lost 1; bases outside the gene matches: 2. Germline V gene data show CDR1 as LNHDA and CDR2 as SQIVND (reference sequence). This CDR3 is 15 amino acids long. DNA of the CDR3: TGTGCCAGTAGTATATCGGGACAGGGCACAGATACGCAGTATTTT. As protein: CASSISGQGTDTQYF.

The rearrangement joins TRBV28 to TRBJ2-7, with 9 positions matching TRBD2. CDR3 length: 15 residues. Germline V gene sequence: CDR1 MDHEN, CDR2 SYDVKM. J lost 5 bases, V lost 5 bases, and 10 bases had no gene match. This CDR3 is CASSPAGLAGHEQYF. The DNA for the CDR3 is TGTGCCAGCAGTCCGGCCGGGCTAGCGGGACACGAGCAGTACTTC.

The V and J genes are TRBV6-1 and TRBJ2-5; no definite D call. This CDR3 has 13 amino acids. V was clipped by 7 bases and J by 4 bases, with 13 bases between them. Germline V gene sequence: CDR1 MNHNS, CDR2 SASEGT. CDR3 sequence: CASMASALETQYF. CDR3 nucleotides: TGTGCCAGCATGGCGTCTGCTCTAGAGACCCAGTACTTC.

J is TRBJ1-1 and V is TRBV10-2; D is undetermined. Trimming removed 6 bases at V and 0 bases at J, with 5 bases between. This CDR3 comprises 12 residues. The germline V gene encodes CDR1 WSHSY and CDR2 SAAADI. The CDR3 sequence: CASSQMNTEAFF. In nucleotides, the CDR3 is TGCGCCAGCAGCCAGATGAACACTGAAGCTTTCTTT.

This clone has just one count. The chain is built from TRBV2 and TRBJ1-1; no reliable D call. Germline CDR1 reads SNHLY; CDR2 reads FYNNEI. Between the trimmed V and J ends, which lost 5 bases and 5 bases, there was a span of 15 bases. CDR3 length: 14 amino acids. In DNA form, the CDR3 reads TGTGCCAGCAGTAAAGTGAAGGGTATAACTGAAGCTTTCTTT. It codes for CASSKVKGITEAFF.

This clone was observed a few times. The chain is built from TRBV9 and TRBJ2-2; TRBD1 is a possible D gene (5 bases). CDR3 length: 14 amino acids. Germline V CDR1 and CDR2: SGDLS, YYNGEE. Trimming took off 3 bases at V and 3 bases at J, with 9 bases between the two ends. The CDR3 DNA follows: TGTGCCAGCAGCGCCCAGGGTGACACCGGGGAGCTGTTTTTT. This codes for CASSAQGDTGELFF. Full variable domain (rest looked up from reference TRBV9 and TRBJ2-2): DSGVTQTPKHLITATGQRVTLRCSPRSGDLSVYWYQQSLDQGLQFLIQYYNGEERAKGNILERFSAQQFPDLHSELNLSSLELGDSALYFCASSAQGDTGELFFGEGSRLTVL.

This clone was seen a few times. The chain is built from TRBV11-1 and TRBJ2-1, with 11 nucleotides matching TRBD2. The CDR3 extends over 16 amino acids. V gave up 4 bases and J gave up 4 bases; unmatched junction bases: 6. Germline CDR1 SGHAT, CDR2 FQDESV (reference sequence). The CDR3, as DNA: TGTGCCAGCAGCTCCCCCGGGACTAGCGGATACAATGAGCAGTTCTTC. It encodes CASSSPGTSGYNEQFF.

This clone was detected a few times. The rearrangement joins TRBV20-1 to TRBJ2-5, with a weak D call TRBD1 (6 bases). The CDR3 covers 11 residues. Trimming took off 5 bases at V and 4 bases at J, with 8 bases between the two ends. The germline CDR1 and CDR2 sequences are DFQATT and SNEGSKA (reference sequence). The CDR3 bases are TGCAGTGCTCTAGGGGGAGAGACCCAGTACTTC. It yields the protein CSALGGETQYF.

The chain employs TRBV7-2 and TRBJ2-5; D call uncertain. CDR3 length equals 12 residues. CDR1 and CDR2 from the germline V gene are SGHTA and FQGNSA. V lost 7 bases and J 3 bases, leaving 9 bases between the germline ends. CDR3 residues: CASTSWEETQYF. The CDR3 bases are TGTGCCAGCACCTCGTGGGAAGAGACCCAGTACTTC.